The next 25 T cell receptor beta chains were all read from a single sample in a study of T cell repertoires in cytomegalovirus infection. For these TCRs, the target antigens are not known. TCRdb re-derived calls from the reads in MiXCR, one entry per CDR3 protein. The sample has approximately 990,000 distinct CDR3 sequences, roughly 30% seen once. The sequencing here drew on cultured CD8+ T cells from PBMCs, taken from culture after CMV antigen stimulation. Every receptor here comes from a human donor in good health (CMV status not recorded). Some clones in this sample may be carry-over from other donors' samples.

As regards this clonotype: A read error may account for a junction end that differs from germline. This chain joins TRBV19 and TRBJ1-1, with D maybe TRBD1 (5 bases). Germline V lookup: CDR1 LNHDA, CDR2 SQIVND (reference sequence). The CDR3 has 17 amino acids. In DNA form, the CDR3 reads TGTACCAGTAGAAACGGGACGCCCCTTCAGGGGAACACTGAAGCTTTCTTT. It specifies CTSRNGTPLQGNTEAFF.

This clonotype was detected only a few times. This sequence joins TRBV24-1 and TRBJ2-3; TRBD1 matches 8 bases. The V gene end was trimmed by 2 bases and the J gene end by 2 bases; junction bases not matched to a gene: 5. The CDR3 is 16 residues long. Germline V gene lookup returns CDR1 KGHDR and CDR2 SFDVKD. CDR3 DNA sequence: TGTGCCACCAGTGATTACAGGGGGACCGTCACAGATACGCAGTATTTT. Its protein product is CATSDYRGTVTDTQYF.

V usage is TRBV4-3 and J usage is TRBJ2-1, with 9 bases identical to TRBD1. CDR3 size: 14 residues. Germline-derived CDR1 and CDR2 are LGHNA and YSLEER. J lost 6 bases, V lost 4 bases, and 4 bases had no gene match. The CDR3 coding sequence is TGCGCCAGCAGCCGAAAGGACAGGGGCAATGAGCAGTTCTTC. This translates into CASSRKDRGNEQFF.

In regard to this clonotype: A clone one base away is much larger, so this may be a read error. The J gene is TRBJ1-5, the V gene TRBV7-2, with D possibly being TRBD1 (5 bases). Germline V gene data show CDR1 as SGHTA and CDR2 as FQGNSA. This CDR3 is 15 amino acids long. The CDR3 DNA reads as TGTGTCAGCAGCTTCGGGGGGGGAGGCAATCAGCCCCAGCATTTT. This codes for CVSSFGGGGNQPQHF.

This clonotype has just one count. The V and J genes are TRBV6-2 or TRBV6-3 and TRBJ2-7; a possible D gene is TRBD1 (6 bases). The CDR3 runs 16 residues. The germline gives CDR1 MNHEY, CDR2 SVGEGT. The V end lost 4 bases, the J end lost 0 bases, and 16 bases lay between the germline ends. DNA for the CDR3: TGTGCCAGCAGTTTGGTCCAGGGGCTCGCCTCCTACGAGCAGTACTTC. This sequence encodes CASSLVQGLASYEQYF.

Ten or more counts support this clonotype. The rearrangement links TRBV7-2 to TRBJ2-1; 9 positions match TRBD2. V was pared by 4 bases and J by 7 bases, with 11 bases of the junction left unmatched. Germline CDR1 SGHTA, CDR2 FQGNSA. The CDR3 is made up of 16 amino acids. The CDR3 nucleotides read TGTGCCAGCAGCTCTCGGGGGCGGGGGGGCGAGAATGAGCAGTTCTTC. Translation: CASSSRGRGGENEQFF.

The chain combines TRBV2 with TRBJ2-7; TRBD1 agrees at 9 bases. CDR3 length equals 16 residues. V was clipped by 1 base and J by 3 bases; unmatched bases: 7. CDR1 is SNHLY, CDR2 FYNNEI, per germline. CDR3 region: CASSEVSGTGFYEQYV. Here the CDR3 DNA reads TGTGCCAGCAGTGAAGTATCTGGGACAGGGTTCTACGAGCAGTACGTC.

The sample holds a few counts of this clonotype. The chain has TRBV7-6 and TRBJ1-3; D unclear. Germline V gives CDR1 SGHVS, CDR2 FNYEAQ. V gave up 6 bases and J gave up 0 bases, with 15 bases separating them. This CDR3 is built from 16 residues. The CDR3 region has the DNA TGTGCCAGCAGTGTTTGGGTGCCGCACTCTGGAAACACCATATATTTT. As protein: CASSVWVPHSGNTIYF.

V gene TRBV5-5 combines with J gene TRBJ1-6, with a tentative D call TRBD1 (5 bases). This CDR3 is 16 amino acids long. V was cut by 1 base and J by 10 bases, with 18 bases left in between. Per the germline V gene, CDR1 is SGHKS and CDR2 is YYEKEE (reference sequence). This chain's CDR3 is CASSLRSLQGGSPLHF. DNA of the CDR3: TGTGCCAGCAGCTTGAGGAGCCTGCAGGGAGGGTCACCCCTCCACTTT.

This clonotype came up many times. The rearrangement uses TRBV12-3 or TRBV12-4 and TRBJ2-3, with D tentatively TRBD2 (6 bases). This CDR3 is built from 13 residues. Trimming removed 4 bases from V and 2 bases from J, with 7 bases in between. This chain's CDR3 is CASSWGDTDTQYF. In DNA form, the CDR3 reads TGTGCCAGCAGTTGGGGGGACACAGATACGCAGTATTTT.

This clonotype has a handful of counts. The gene calls are TRBV6-6 and TRBJ1-4; TRBD1 aligns across 9 bases. The V gene end was trimmed by 5 bases and the J gene end by 7 bases; junction bases not matched to a gene: 14. Germline assignment: CDR1 MNHNY and CDR2 SVGAGI (reference sequence). This CDR3 is built from 17 residues. The CDR3: CASSTRTAGTGREKLFF. For the CDR3, the DNA is TGTGCCAGCAGTACTCGTACCGCCGGGACAGGGCGTGAAAAACTGTTTTTT.

There are a few counts of this clonotype. The junction and the germline gene differ at one end; a read error may be behind it. The chain carries TRBV6-1 and TRBJ1-5; TRBD1 matches at 7 bases. The CDR3 has 16 amino acids. From germline, CDR1 is MNHNS and CDR2 SASEGT. CDR3 region: CASSLQGWKANQPQHF. CDR3 nucleotide sequence: TGTGCTAGCAGCCTACAGGGGTGGAAAGCCAATCAGCCCCAGCATTTT.

This clonotype has just one count. The V and J genes are TRBV2 and TRBJ2-5; 10 bases map to TRBD2. Germline V CDR1 and CDR2: SNHLY, FYNNEI. The CDR3 covers 17 residues. Trimming at V came to 0 bases and at J to 2 bases, leaving 6 bases not matched to a gene. CDR3 loop: CASSEAKLAGEQETQYF. CDR3 DNA: TGTGCCAGCAGTGAAGCGAAGCTAGCGGGGGAACAAGAGACCCAGTACTTC. The full variable domain, its missing parts supplied by reference TRBV2 and TRBJ2-5, is EPEVTQTPSHQVTQMGQEVILRCVPISNHLYFYWYRQILGQKVEFLVSFYNNEISEKSEIFDDQFSVERPDGSNFTLKIRSTKLEDSAMYFCASSEAKLAGEQETQYFGPGTRLLVL.

The chain joins TRBV7-6 to TRBJ1-2, with 8 bases that match TRBD1. V shed 7 bases and J 8 bases; nucleotides not matched to a gene: 30. CDR3 length equals 20 residues. Germline CDR1 is SGHVS and CDR2 is FNYEAQ. CDR3 in amino acids: CASTPGIAGTGDDQASGYTF. The CDR3 nucleotides read TGTGCCAGCACCCCAGGGATTGCGGGGACAGGTGACGACCAGGCTAGCGGCTACACCTTC.

The genes are TRBV5-1 and TRBJ2-1; tentative D call: TRBD1 (7 bases). Trimming cost V 0 bases and J 7 bases, with 14 bases left between them. This CDR3 region has 15 residues. The germline V gene encodes CDR1 SGHRS and CDR2 YFSETQ. The DNA of the CDR3 is TGCGCCAGCAGCTTGGTTGGGCGGGGACAGAATGAGCAGTTCTTC. As protein: CASSLVGRGQNEQFF. The full variable domain, rest sourced from reference TRBV5-1 and TRBJ2-1, is KAGVTQTPRYLIKTRGQQVTLSCSPISGHRSVSWYQQTPGQGLQFLFEYFSETQRNKGNFPGRFSGRQFSNSRSEMNVSTLELGDSALYLCASSLVGRGQNEQFFGPGTRLTVL.

There are many counts of this clonotype. This rearrangement joins TRBV7-8 to TRBJ2-5; 7 bases agree with TRBD2. Per the germline V gene, CDR1 is SGHVS and CDR2 is FQNEAQ. The CDR3 consists of 15 residues. V lost 2 bases to trimming and J lost 4 bases; unmatched junction nucleotides: 7. The CDR3 nucleotides read TGTGCCAGCAGCTTACTAGCGGTATTCATAGAGACCCAGTACTTC. This gives the protein CASSLLAVFIETQYF.

DNA for the CDR3: TGTGCCAGCAGTTTATTATACAGGGCTTCTGGGGCCAACGTCCTGACTTTC. Encoded protein: CASSLLYRASGANVLTF. The rearrangement links TRBV27 to TRBJ2-6, with a tentative D call TRBD1 (6 bases). The germline V gene has CDR1 MNHEY and CDR2 SMNVEV (reference sequence). The germline V and J ends were trimmed by 1 base and 1 base, with 11 bases remaining between them. The CDR3 loop spans 17 amino acids.

This clonotype has a handful of counts. The CDR3 loop reads CASSVISRSWETQYF. The CDR3 DNA reads TGTGCCAGCAGCGTAATCAGTCGGTCTTGGGAGACCCAGTACTTC. The V gene is TRBV9, the J gene TRBJ2-5; D remains unclear. The germline CDR1 and CDR2 sequences are SGDLS and YYNGEE. With 1 base removed from V and 5 bases from J, the gap between germline ends came to 15 bases. This CDR3 has 15 amino acids.

In nucleotides, the CDR3 is TGCGCCAGCAGTGAAAGTAGCGGATACCCTGGGGCTTTCTTT. Residues: CASSESSGYPGAFF. The chain recombines TRBV10-1 with TRBJ1-1; no firm D call. V lost 3 bases and J 11 bases, leaving 19 bases between the germline ends. The CDR3 consists of 14 residues. Germline CDR1 and CDR2: WNHNN and SYGVQD (reference sequence).

A single count supports this clonotype. A clone one base away is much larger, so this may be a read error. CDR3 DNA: TGTGCCAGCAGTTTTAAAAGGGGAGTACCAGATACGCAGTATTTT. Encoded protein: CASSFKRGVPDTQYF. The J gene is TRBJ2-3, the V gene TRBV27; D could derive from TRBD1 or TRBD2 (5 bases each). Germline V gene data show CDR1 as MNHEY and CDR2 as SMNVEV (reference sequence). V dropped 3 bases and J dropped 4 bases, with 14 bases sitting between them. This CDR3 has 15 residues.

CDR3 sequence (DNA): TGTGCCAGCAGTGAATCGGAGGGGGCAAGCTTCTATGGCTACACCTTC. This codes for CASSESEGASFYGYTF. The chain is built from TRBV6-4 and TRBJ1-2, with TRBD1 matching 7 bases. There are 16 residues in the CDR3. Germline V gene sequence: CDR1 MRHNA, CDR2 SNTAGT. The ends lost 3 bases at V and 4 bases at J; junction bases unmatched: 11.

Only a few counts were recorded for this clonotype. The rearrangement links TRBV4-1 to TRBJ1-2, with D possibly matching TRBD1 (6 bases). The germline V and J ends were trimmed by 2 bases and 3 bases, with 19 bases remaining between them. The V gene's germline CDR1 is MGHRA and CDR2 YSYEKL. The CDR3 loop spans 17 amino acids. CDR3 DNA: TGCGCCAGCAGCCAAATAACCGGGACACAGATCGACTATGGCTACACCTTC. Amino acids: CASSQITGTQIDYGYTF.

V and J are TRBV7-3 and TRBJ2-2; D may match TRBD1 or TRBD2 (7 bases each). The germline V and J ends were trimmed by 3 bases and 5 bases, with 13 bases remaining between them. CDR1 and CDR2 (germline): SGHTA, FQGTGA. This CDR3 has 15 amino acids. CDR3: CASSFRGGWTGELFF. The CDR3 DNA sequence: TGTGCCAGCAGCTTCAGGGGGGGGTGGACCGGGGAGCTGTTTTTT.

J is TRBJ1-5 and V is TRBV27; maybe TRBD1 (6 bases). CDR1 is MNHEY and CDR2 is SMNVEV in the germline V gene (reference sequence). V was shortened by 5 bases and J by 5 bases, with 10 bases between the two germline ends. This CDR3 region has 13 residues. The CDR3 here is CASSPGAYQPQHF. CDR3 in DNA: TGTGCCAGCAGTCCAGGGGCGTATCAGCCCCAGCATTTT.

The chain recombines TRBV5-5 with TRBJ2-5; 8 nucleotides agree with TRBD2. Trimming cost V 1 base and J 4 bases; bases outside gene matches: 9. This CDR3 spans 16 amino acids. The germline CDR1 and CDR2 sequences are SGHKS and YYEKEE (reference sequence). CDR3 nucleotides: TGTGCCAGCAGCTTGTGGAGTCGGGGGGGCGTAGAGACCCAGTACTTC. Amino acids: CASSLWSRGGVETQYF.